This T cell receptor (beta chain) was observed in a study of T cells in Graves' hyperthyroidism and ophthalmopathy. Study summary: The authors collected peripheral blood at initial diagnosis, before any treatment.

CDR1 and CDR2 (germline): DFQATT, SNEGSKA (reference sequence). Trimming cost V 1 base and J 5 bases, with 9 bases left between them. This CDR3 is 13 amino acids long. For this clonotype: The target antigen is unknown.

Overall study findings and caveats: Prediction of ophthalmopathy progression came a median approximately 7 months pre-onset.

There were TCR beta CDR3 regions amplified from RNA transcripts. First-round RT-PCR with HTBI primers amplified the TCR CDR3 region. TCRdb analysed the multiplex PCR reads with MiXCR anew, one entry per CDR3 protein. The table records fewer than 750,000 distinct CDR3 sequences, approximately 15% of them present only once. The sequence came from a woman between 50 and 59 years old with Graves' ophthalmopathy. The rearrangement uses TRBV20-1 and TRBJ1-5, with D perhaps TRBD1 (5 bases). The source material was blood. CDR3 in DNA: TGCAGTGCTAGAGCCGGCAGGGATCAGCCCCAGCATTTT. Translating gives CSARAGRDQPQHF.